Each of the 3 T cell receptor beta chains below was sequenced from the same sample in a study of tumor-infiltrating lymphocytes in localized non-small cell lung cancer. Clones were sequenced by immunoSEQ multiplex PCR, and TCRdb holds only the in-frame ones, with some missing. The repertoire holds 3,500 or so clones, 79% seen once, with around 9.1% in the top ten. Input material: uninvolved lung tissue not adjacent to the tumor. The receptors were gathered from a human donor with non-small cell lung cancer.

The V call is TRBV29-1, the J call TRBJ2-3, with 9 nucleotides matching TRBD1. J gave up 4 bases and V 6 bases, and 5 bases lay outside the gene matches. CDR1 SQVTM and CDR2 ANQGSEA come from the germline V gene. This CDR3 has 13 amino acids. The CDR3 sequence: CSVSTGGPDTQYF. The CDR3, as DNA: TGCAGCGTCTCAACAGGGGGCCCAGATACGCAGTATTTT.

Only a few counts were recorded for this clone. CDR3 amino acids: CASSLARGSTQTQYF. CDR3 DNA: TGTGCCAGCAGCTTAGCGCGGGGTAGCACACAGACCCAGTACTTC. V is TRBV7-2 and J is TRBJ2-5, with a weak D call TRBD2 (6 bases). The ends were cut back, 0 bases at V and 6 bases at J, with 14 bases in the middle. The CDR3 loop spans 15 amino acids. Germline CDR1 SGHTA, CDR2 FQGNSA.

The chain couples TRBV28 to TRBJ2-5; no reliable D call. The CDR3 runs to 12 residues. CDR1 and CDR2 from the germline V gene are MDHEN and SYDVKM. The ends were cut back, 8 bases at V and 0 bases at J, with 7 bases in the middle. CDR3 sequence (DNA): TGTGCCAGCGCCCCTTACCAAGAGACCCAGTACTTC. This sequence encodes CASAPYQETQYF.